This is a list of T cell receptor beta chains from one sample in a study of T cells in Graves' hyperthyroidism and ophthalmopathy. MiXCR was run by TCRdb on the multiplex PCR reads, yielding one entry per CDR3 protein. The profile shows around 360,000 distinct CDR3 sequences, roughly 15% of them singletons. The specimen was blood. These receptor sequences come from a woman aged 60-75 years with Graves' ophthalmopathy. The CDR3 runs from the conserved cysteine through the conserved F or W. Each record gives: clone size, J gene, D gene, V gene, CDR3 DNA, CDR3 protein. A D gene is named only where the DNA matches it firmly. Size is stated for part of the rows, as once, few or many counts, or as a class when the clone is expanded.

clone size: NA
J gene: TRBJ2-2
D gene: TRBD2
V gene: TRBV27
CDR3 DNA: TGTGCCAGCCCCGATAACCCCCCGGGAGGACCGAACACCGGGGAGCTGTTTTTT
CDR3 protein: CASPDNPPGGPNTGELFF

clone size: NA
J gene: TRBJ2-7
D gene: TRBD2
V gene: TRBV5-1
CDR3 DNA: TGCGCCAGCAGCGCCGGGACTACCTACGAGCAGTACTTC
CDR3 protein: CASSAGTTYEQYF

clone size: many
J gene: TRBJ2-1
D gene: NA
V gene: TRBV7-8
CDR3 DNA: TGTGCCAGCAGCTTAAGTCTTTACAATGAGCAGTTCTTC
CDR3 protein: CASSLSLYNEQFF

clone size: many
J gene: TRBJ2-4
D gene: TRBD1
V gene: TRBV3-1
CDR3 DNA: TGTGCCAGCAGCCAAATGGCCGGGACAGGAGGAGCCAAAAACATTCAGTACTTC
CDR3 protein: CASSQMAGTGGAKNIQYF

clone size: many
J gene: TRBJ2-3
D gene: NA
V gene: TRBV5-6
CDR3 DNA: TGTGCCAGCAGCTTGTTCGGGGTAAGCACAGATACGCAGTATTTT
CDR3 protein: CASSLFGVSTDTQYF

clone size: NA
J gene: TRBJ2-1
D gene: NA
V gene: TRBV4-1
CDR3 DNA: TGCGCCAGCAGCCAAGCTCCCCACCGGGACGACGTTCGAACCTACGAGCAGTTCTTC
CDR3 protein: CASSQAPHRDDVRTYEQFF

clone size: many
J gene: TRBJ2-7
D gene: NA
V gene: TRBV10-3
CDR3 DNA: TGTGCCATCAGTGGAGGGGGGAGCTCCTACGAGCAGTACTTC
CDR3 protein: CAISGGGSSYEQYF

clone size: NA
J gene: TRBJ2-3
D gene: NA
V gene: TRBV5-6
CDR3 DNA: TGTGCCAGCAGCCCGACCGGGGAACATACGCAGTATTTT
CDR3 protein: CASSPTGEHTQYF

clone size: many
J gene: TRBJ1-1
D gene: NA
V gene: TRBV6-1
CDR3 DNA: TGTGCCAGCAGGGGGACACTAACTGAAGCTTTCTTT
CDR3 protein: CASRGTLTEAFF

clone size: many
J gene: TRBJ2-1
D gene: TRBD2
V gene: TRBV28
CDR3 DNA: TGTGCCAGCAGTCCTCCCGTGGGGTCACTAGCGGGAGATGAGCAGTTCTTC
CDR3 protein: CASSPPVGSLAGDEQFF

clone size: many
J gene: TRBJ2-1
D gene: NA
V gene: TRBV20-1
CDR3 DNA: TGCAGTGCTAGAGATTCGGGGCCTAGGGGGAGGGCCTCCTACAATGAGCAGTTCTTC
CDR3 protein: CSARDSGPRGRASYNEQFF

clone size: many
J gene: TRBJ2-3
D gene: TRBD2
V gene: TRBV11-2
CDR3 DNA: TGTGCCAGCAGCCCCTGGCCTAGCGGGATGGATACGCAGTATTTT
CDR3 protein: CASSPWPSGMDTQYF

clone size: many
J gene: TRBJ2-3
D gene: NA
V gene: TRBV6-5
CDR3 DNA: TGTGCCAGCAGTTACAGGTGGGACACAGATACGCAGTATTTT
CDR3 protein: CASSYRWDTDTQYF

clone size: NA
J gene: TRBJ1-4
D gene: NA
V gene: TRBV30
CDR3 DNA: TGTGCCTGGAGTCCCCTGGGGAATGAAAAACTGTTTTTT
CDR3 protein: CAWSPLGNEKLFF

clone size: NA
J gene: TRBJ2-2
D gene: NA
V gene: TRBV12-3/TRBV12-4
CDR3 DNA: TGTGCCAGCAGTTTGAGTAGCAGGGGGGCCGGGGAGCTGTTTTTT
CDR3 protein: CASSLSSRGAGELFF